One sample yielded the 23 T cell receptor beta chains listed below, sequenced in a study of Graves' ophthalmopathy and Graves' hyperthyroidism. Transcripts of RNA were the source for amplifying TCR beta CDR3 regions. Investigators did first-round RT-PCR with HTBI primers, then second-round multiplex PCR. TCRdb ran MiXCR on the multiplex PCR reads and lists one entry per CDR3 protein. The sample lists about 600,000 distinct CDR3 sequences, approximately 35% seen once, with about 4.2% in the top ten. Material for sequencing was peripheral blood or thyroid tissue (not recorded which). The receptors originated from an adult man with Graves' hyperthyroidism.

A remark on this clonotype: Compared with germline, one end of the junction differs, possibly owing to a read error. The chain has TRBV29-1 and TRBJ1-1; 8 nucleotides match TRBD1. The CDR3 contains 15 residues. The germline V gene encodes CDR1 SQVTM and CDR2 ANQGSEA. The CDR3: CAWSVGGQGGTEAFF. In DNA form, the CDR3 reads TGTGCCTGGAGTGTAGGTGGACAGGGTGGCACTGAAGCTTTCTTT.

The chain uses TRBV24-1 and TRBJ2-5, with 14 bases aligning to TRBD2. J was trimmed by 4 bases and V by 3 bases; bases with no gene match: 3. CDR1 is KGHDR, CDR2 SFDVKD, per germline. The CDR3 is 16 amino acids. The CDR3 DNA follows: TGTGCCACCAGTGATCCCGGGACTAGCGGGGGAGAGACCCAGTACTTC. It specifies CATSDPGTSGGETQYF.

In the case of this clonotype: This may come from a read error, since a much larger clone is one base off. Since no conserved phenylalanine or tryptophan closes the CDR3, a read error is the likely cause. The chain has TRBV6-1 and TRBJ2-7; TRBD1 aligns across 11 bases. CDR3 length: 13 amino acids. Germline lookup yields CDR1 MNHNS and CDR2 SASEGT. V dropped 5 bases and J dropped 6; count of bases not matched to a gene: 3. CDR3 DNA sequence: TGTGCCAGCAGTTTCGGGACAGGGGGCGAGCAGTACCTC. Its translation: CASSFGTGGEQYL.

Worth noting for this clonotype: One end of the junction does not line up with germline, which may come from a read error. The V and J genes are TRBV5-5 and TRBJ2-7; 7 nucleotides line up with TRBD2. Germline V gene data show CDR1 as SGHKS and CDR2 as YYEKEE (reference sequence). The CDR3 extends over 16 amino acids. This chain's CDR3 is CASSLVGGSFTGELYF. CDR3 nucleotides: TGTGCCAGCAGCTTAGTAGGCGGGAGTTTCACCGGGGAGCTGTACTTC.

Many counts were recorded for this clonotype. The chain joins TRBV24-1 to TRBJ2-2, with D unresolved. Germline V gives CDR1 KGHDR, CDR2 SFDVKD. The CDR3 loop spans 15 amino acids. Deletions cut 2 bases from V and 0 bases from J, with 6 bases between. The CDR3 sequence is CATSDYSPNTGELFF. The CDR3 DNA is TGTGCCACCAGTGATTATTCCCCGAACACCGGGGAGCTGTTTTTT.

This clonotype was counted ten times or more. The chain joins TRBV7-8 to TRBJ1-2; D remains ambiguous. V shed 5 bases and J shed 2 bases, with 12 bases lying between them. Germline CDR1 reads SGHVS; CDR2 reads FQNEAQ. The CDR3 contains 14 residues. This CDR3 is CASSPDGINYGYTF. The CDR3 DNA is TGTGCCAGCAGCCCGGATGGGATAAACTATGGCTACACCTTC.

The CDR3 reads CASSPAGNQETQYF. CDR3 sequence (DNA): TGTGCCAGCAGCCCTGCGGGTAACCAAGAGACCCAGTACTTC. The chain joins TRBV7-9 to TRBJ2-5; D perhaps matches TRBD2 (5 bases). V was trimmed by 5 bases and J by 0 bases, leaving 10 bases between them. Germline assignment: CDR1 SEHNR and CDR2 FQNEAQ (reference sequence). This CDR3 is 14 amino acids long.

This clonotype was detected ten times or more. The chain carries TRBV7-2 and TRBJ2-5; D remains unclear. CDR3 length equals 16 residues. Germline V gene lookup returns CDR1 SGHTA and CDR2 FQGNSA. Trimming took off 2 bases at V and 2 bases at J, with 15 bases between the two ends. The CDR3 sequence: CASSLQDQALQETQYF. For the CDR3, the DNA is TGTGCCAGCAGCTTACAGGATCAGGCCCTTCAAGAGACCCAGTACTTC. The full variable domain, completed using reference TRBV7-2 and TRBJ2-5, is GAGVSQSPSNKVTEKGKDVELRCDPISGHTALYWYRQSLGQGLEFLIYFQGNSAPDKSGLPSDRFSAERTGGSVSTLTIQRTQQEDSAVYLCASSLQDQALQETQYFGPGTRLLVL.

Ten or more counts support this clonotype. The CDR3 protein is CASSDDRDQHF. The CDR3 bases are TGTGCCAGCAGTGACGACAGGGACCAGCATTTT. The V call is TRBV2, the J call TRBJ1-5; TRBD1 matches at 7 bases. Germline V gene data show CDR1 as SNHLY and CDR2 as FYNNEI. The CDR3 consists of 11 residues. Trimming at V came to 3 bases and at J to 12 bases, leaving 2 bases not matched to a gene.

This clonotype was recorded many times. The CDR3 spells CASSQTPGQTYEQYF. For the CDR3, the DNA is TGCGCCAGCAGCCAGACCCCGGGACAGACCTACGAGCAGTACTTC. The chain couples TRBV4-1 to TRBJ2-7, with 7 nucleotides matching TRBD1. This CDR3 comprises 15 residues. Germline CDR1 MGHRA, CDR2 YSYEKL. The ends lost 3 bases at V and 2 bases at J; junction bases unmatched: 7.

The chain couples TRBV12-3 or TRBV12-4 to TRBJ1-3; 10 positions agree with TRBD1. This CDR3 has 17 amino acids. Trimming took 5 bases from V and 6 from J; bases not matched to a gene: 13. CDR3 nucleotides: TGTGCCAGCAGTCCCTCCATGGGACAGGGGTCCGAAAACACCATATATTTT. It yields the protein CASSPSMGQGSENTIYF.

Details on this clonotype: This sequence may be a read error, since a much larger clone differs from it by one base. V gene TRBV3-1 combines with J gene TRBJ1-2; D not resolved. The CDR3 length is 14 residues. V lost 6 bases and J 7 bases, leaving 18 bases between the germline ends. CDR1 and CDR2 (germline): LGHDT, YNNKEL (reference sequence). The CDR3: CASSFQEAGSGYTF. Written as DNA, the CDR3 is TGTGCCAGCAGTTTTCAGGAGGCGGGCTCTGGCTACACCTTC.

The chain joins TRBV7-3 to TRBJ1-4; no firm D call. The CDR3 covers 15 residues. The germline V gene encodes CDR1 SGHTA and CDR2 FQGTGA. Trimming left V 2 bases short and J 7 bases short, with 14 bases between. Here the CDR3 DNA reads TGTGCCAGCAGCTTAGGCGGGATAAGGGTTGAAAAACTGTTTTTT. Protein sequence: CASSLGGIRVEKLFF.

This chain uses TRBV7-8 with TRBJ1-5, with TRBD2 matching 15 bases. The J call may be faulty, since TRBJ2-3 better matches the DNA end. This CDR3 spans 17 amino acids. CDR1 and CDR2 (germline): SGHVS, FQNEAQ. The CDR3 sequence is CASSLVGTSGGLGTQYF. The CDR3 region has the DNA TGTGCCAGCAGCTTAGTTGGGACTAGCGGGGGGTTAGGTACGCAGTATTTT.

This clonotype was detected only a few times. The chain has TRBV27 and TRBJ1-1; D ambiguous. V lost 3 bases and J lost 5, with 19 bases in between. Per the germline V gene, CDR1 is MNHEY and CDR2 is SMNVEV (reference sequence). The CDR3 loop spans 16 amino acids. CDR3 sequence (DNA): TGTGCCAGCAGTTTCCTCGGTACGGATAAAAGAACTGAAGCTTTCTTT. Encoded protein: CASSFLGTDKRTEAFF.

The table lists this clonotype with many counts. This chain links TRBV6-5 with TRBJ1-2; tentative D call: TRBD1 (5 bases). The germline V and J ends were trimmed by 1 base and 10 bases, with 22 bases remaining between them. Germline V gene lookup returns CDR1 MNHEY and CDR2 SVGAGI. This CDR3 has 16 residues. CDR3 protein: CASSYFPSRQGGDYTF. CDR3 DNA sequence: TGTGCCAGCAGTTACTTTCCGTCGCGGCAGGGTGGCGACTACACCTTC.

This clonotype has a count of ten or more. The chain is built from TRBV10-3 and TRBJ1-3; D remains unclear. Germline V lookup: CDR1 ENHRY, CDR2 SYGVKD. The CDR3 loop spans 14 amino acids. V lost 0 bases, J lost 0 bases, and 3 bases lay in between. CDR3 loop: CAISESGSGNTIYF. The CDR3, as DNA: TGTGCCATCAGTGAGTCCGGCTCTGGAAACACCATATATTTT.

V and J are TRBV2 and TRBJ1-2; the match to TRBD1 covers 8 bases. The V segment lost 7 bases and the J segment 7 bases; nucleotides outside the gene matches: 14. Germline assignment: CDR1 SNHLY and CDR2 FYNNEI. This CDR3 contains 15 residues. Here the CDR3 reads CASTQTTGVLRGYTF. In nucleotides, the CDR3 is TGTGCCAGCACCCAAACGACAGGGGTACTACGTGGCTACACCTTC.

The rearrangement joins TRBV5-8 to TRBJ2-7; 7 bases match TRBD2. The V and J ends lost 7 bases and 3 bases, in that order; junction bases with no gene match: 13. This CDR3 is 15 amino acids long. In germline, CDR1 is SGHTS, CDR2 YDEGEE. Here the CDR3 DNA reads TGTGCCAGCTACTGGGGAGGGGACCCGATCTACGAGCAGTACTTC. It codes for CASYWGGDPIYEQYF.

This clonotype appeared many times. The chain joins TRBV11-1 to TRBJ1-1, with 7 nucleotides matching TRBD1. The V gene end was trimmed by 5 bases and the J gene end by 6 bases; junction bases not matched to a gene: 6. Per the germline V gene, CDR1 is SGHAT and CDR2 is FQDESV (reference sequence). The CDR3 extends over 13 amino acids. The CDR3 nucleotides read TGTGCCAGCAGCCCTGGACAGGCGGCTGAAGCTTTCTTT. It encodes CASSPGQAAEAFF.

V gene TRBV5-1 combines with J gene TRBJ2-5, with 8 bases matching TRBD1. This CDR3 spans 16 amino acids. Per the germline V gene, CDR1 is SGHRS and CDR2 is YFSETQ. The junction had 6 bases not matched to a gene; V was cut back by 0 bases and J by 2 bases. The CDR3 DNA reads TGCGCCAGCAGCTTGGAAAGGACAGGGAGACAAGAGACCCAGTACTTC. Residues: CASSLERTGRQETQYF.

A few counts support this clonotype. The rearrangement joins TRBV4-1 to TRBJ1-5; maybe TRBD1 (5 bases). Per germline, CDR1 MGHRA and CDR2 YSYEKL. Trimming stripped 4 bases from V and 3 bases from J, with 13 bases between. This CDR3 has 15 amino acids. This CDR3 reads CASSRIQGFNQPQHF. The CDR3 region has the DNA TGCGCCAGCAGCCGGATTCAGGGCTTCAATCAGCCCCAGCATTTT.

The chain joins TRBV29-1 to TRBJ2-7, with TRBD2 identical over 10 bases. From germline, CDR1 is SQVTM and CDR2 ANQGSEA. The V and J ends lost 8 bases and 5 bases, in that order; junction bases with no gene match: 15. CDR3 size: 15 residues. The CDR3 region is CSLGPVAGGAHEQYF. CDR3 coding DNA: TGCAGCTTAGGACCGGTAGCGGGAGGAGCCCACGAGCAGTACTTC.